The clone carrying this T cell receptor (beta chain) was observed once. As yet, its antigen is unknown. The data are from a study of T cells in Graves' hyperthyroidism and ophthalmopathy. From germline, CDR1 is SEHNR and CDR2 FQNEAQ (reference sequence). CDR3 length: 14 amino acids. After removal of 6 bases from V and 11 bases from J, the junction contained 13 bases not matched to a gene. There were TCR beta CDR3 regions amplified from RNA transcripts. The primer set for the first-round RT-PCR of the TCR CDR3 was HTBI. TCRdb reprocessed the multiplex PCR reads via MiXCR and lists one record per CDR3 protein. The table records 600,000 or so distinct CDR3 sequences, 40% to 55% of them present only once. Findings and caveats of the study: From stable hyperthyroidism, ophthalmopathy was set apart by a 13 V-J model.

Patients aged 18 to 65 had newly diagnosed hyperthyroidism of under 2 months' duration. This TCR came from a woman between 18 and 30 years old with Graves' hyperthyroidism. Sequenced sample: peripheral blood or thyroid tissue (not recorded which). The rearrangement joins TRBV7-9 to TRBJ1-1; 9 bases are shared with TRBD1. CDR3 sequence reads: CASSFRTGDGYAFF. Written as DNA, the CDR3 is TGTGCCAGCAGTTTCAGGACAGGGGATGGCTACGCTTTCTTT.